Listed below are T cell receptor beta chains from one sample, sequenced in a study of blood T cell repertoires in COVID-19. Generated by immunoSEQ multiplex PCR, the TCRdb table keeps only in-frame clones and is missing some. Found here are under 300,000 clones, roughly 89% of them singletons; the top ten hold approximately 1.8%. Source material: PBMCs or T cells enriched from blood (not recorded which). The origin of the receptors is a woman aged 60-70 years who had recovered from COVID-19. CDR3s include the opening cysteine and the closing phenylalanine or tryptophan. A D gene is named only where the DNA matches it firmly. The listing skips clone size in some rows; elsewhere it reads once, few, many or a size class.

d_gene: TRBD1
abundance: -
v_gene: TRBV30
j_gene: TRBJ1-1
CDR3aa: CAWSVRDRVRTEAFF
CDR3nt: TGTGCCTGGAGTGTACGGGACAGGGTACGGACTGAAGCTTTCTTT

d_gene: TRBD1
abundance: once
v_gene: TRBV5-4
j_gene: TRBJ1-6
CDR3aa: CASSLAATGDFNSPLHF
CDR3nt: TGTGCCAGCAGCTTGGCGGCGACAGGGGATTTTAATTCACCCCTCCACTTT

d_gene: -
abundance: -
v_gene: TRBV25-1
j_gene: TRBJ1-2
CDR3aa: CASSEYRDSGYTF
CDR3nt: TGTGCCAGCAGTGAATACCGGGACTCTGGCTACACCTTC

d_gene: -
abundance: -
v_gene: TRBV28
j_gene: TRBJ1-2
CDR3aa: CASRLGGLWGYTF
CDR3nt: TGTGCCAGTCGGTTGGGGGGGCTGTGGGGCTACACCTTC

d_gene: -
abundance: -
v_gene: TRBV15
j_gene: TRBJ1-5
CDR3aa: CATSRVAYSNQPQHF
CDR3nt: TGTGCCACCAGCAGAGTGGCATATAGCAATCAGCCCCAGCATTTT

d_gene: TRBD2
abundance: -
v_gene: TRBV5-8
j_gene: TRBJ2-3
CDR3aa: CASSLSGGSTDTQYF
CDR3nt: TGTGCCAGCAGCTTGAGCGGGGGAAGCACAGATACGCAGTATTTT

d_gene: -
abundance: -
v_gene: TRBV10-1
j_gene: TRBJ2-1
CDR3aa: CASSPGTRIEQFF
CDR3nt: TGCGCCAGCAGCCCCGGGACACGTATCGAGCAGTTCTTC

d_gene: TRBD2
abundance: few
v_gene: TRBV5-1
j_gene: TRBJ2-3
CDR3aa: CASSGLAGGTDTQYF
CDR3nt: TGCGCCAGCAGTGGACTAGCGGGGGGGACAGATACGCAGTATTTT

d_gene: -
abundance: -
v_gene: TRBV21-1
j_gene: TRBJ2-2
CDR3aa: CASSNNHATGELFF
CDR3nt: TGTGCCAGCAGCAACAATCATGCGACCGGGGAGCTGTTTTTT

d_gene: TRBD1
abundance: -
v_gene: TRBV27
j_gene: TRBJ1-4
CDR3aa: CASSFRDRGRVGSLFF
CDR3nt: TGTGCCAGCAGTTTCCGGGACAGGGGCCGGGTTGGTTCCCTGTTTTTT

d_gene: -
abundance: -
v_gene: TRBV19
j_gene: TRBJ1-6
CDR3aa: CASSMERVNSPLHF
CDR3nt: TGTGCCAGTAGTATGGAACGGGTAAATTCACCCCTCCACTTT

d_gene: -
abundance: few
v_gene: TRBV5-1
j_gene: TRBJ2-1
CDR3aa: CASSLGSQGGDEQFF
CDR3nt: TGCGCCAGCAGCTTGGGATCACAGGGTGGGGATGAGCAGTTCTTC

d_gene: -
abundance: -
v_gene: TRBV28
j_gene: TRBJ1-5
CDR3aa: CASRRASGNQPQHF
CDR3nt: TGTGCCAGCAGGAGGGCCTCGGGCAATCAGCCCCAGCATTTT

d_gene: TRBD1
abundance: -
v_gene: TRBV2
j_gene: TRBJ1-1
CDR3aa: CASNLDRGGTEAFF
CDR3nt: TGTGCCAGCAACCTCGACAGGGGTGGCACTGAAGCTTTCTTT

d_gene: TRBD1
abundance: few
v_gene: TRBV5-1
j_gene: TRBJ1-3
CDR3aa: CASSTGTQGGTIYF
CDR3nt: TGCGCCAGCAGCACCGGTACCCAGGGGGGCACCATATATTTT

d_gene: TRBD1
abundance: -
v_gene: TRBV7-9
j_gene: TRBJ1-2
CDR3aa: CASSLRQGRGYTF
CDR3nt: TGTGCCAGCAGCCTAAGACAGGGCCGTGGCTACACCTTC

d_gene: -
abundance: once
v_gene: TRBV29-1
j_gene: TRBJ2-7
CDR3aa: CSGTGFVGEQYF
CDR3nt: TGCAGCGGAACAGGGTTCGTAGGCGAGCAGTACTTC